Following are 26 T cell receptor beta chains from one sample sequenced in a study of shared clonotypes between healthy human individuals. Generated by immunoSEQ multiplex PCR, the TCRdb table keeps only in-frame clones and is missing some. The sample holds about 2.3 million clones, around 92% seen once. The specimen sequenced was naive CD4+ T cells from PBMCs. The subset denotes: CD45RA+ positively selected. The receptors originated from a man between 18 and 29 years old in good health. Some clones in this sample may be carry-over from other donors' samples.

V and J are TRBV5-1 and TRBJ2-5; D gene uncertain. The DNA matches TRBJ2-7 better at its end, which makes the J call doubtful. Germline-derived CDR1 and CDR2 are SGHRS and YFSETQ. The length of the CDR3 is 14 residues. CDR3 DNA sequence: TGCGCCAGCAGCTTGGGCTGGGGTCCCTACGAGCAGTACTTC. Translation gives CASSLGWGPYEQYF.

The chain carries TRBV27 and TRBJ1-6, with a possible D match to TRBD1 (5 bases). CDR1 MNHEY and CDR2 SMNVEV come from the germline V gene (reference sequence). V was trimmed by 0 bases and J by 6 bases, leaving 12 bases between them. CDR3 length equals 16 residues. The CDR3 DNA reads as TGTGCCAGCAGTTTATCTGCCGGGCAGGGTAATTCACCCCTCCACTTT. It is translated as CASSLSAGQGNSPLHF.

CDR3 in amino acids: CASSQEGPGMETQYF. Written as DNA, the CDR3 is TGCGCCAGCAGCCAAGAGGGGCCAGGGATGGAGACCCAGTACTTC. The chain carries TRBV4-3 and TRBJ2-5, with D possibly TRBD1 on 5 matching bases. V dropped 0 bases and J dropped 5 bases, with 13 bases sitting between them. The CDR3 loop spans 15 amino acids. Germline CDR1 reads LGHNA; CDR2 reads YSLEER.

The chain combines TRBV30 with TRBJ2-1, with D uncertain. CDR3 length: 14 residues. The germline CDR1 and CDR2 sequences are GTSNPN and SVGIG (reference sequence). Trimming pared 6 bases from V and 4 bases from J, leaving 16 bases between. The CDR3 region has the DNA TGTGCCTGTACACCGGGTTCGTCATACAATGAGCAGTTCTTC. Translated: CACTPGSSYNEQFF.

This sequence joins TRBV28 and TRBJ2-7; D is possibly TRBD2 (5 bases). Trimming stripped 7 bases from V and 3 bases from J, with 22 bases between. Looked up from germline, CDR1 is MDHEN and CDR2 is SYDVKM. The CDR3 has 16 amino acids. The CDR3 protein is CASTPNIWGEYYEQYF. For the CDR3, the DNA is TGTGCCAGCACCCCCAATATATGGGGAGAATACTACGAGCAGTACTTC.

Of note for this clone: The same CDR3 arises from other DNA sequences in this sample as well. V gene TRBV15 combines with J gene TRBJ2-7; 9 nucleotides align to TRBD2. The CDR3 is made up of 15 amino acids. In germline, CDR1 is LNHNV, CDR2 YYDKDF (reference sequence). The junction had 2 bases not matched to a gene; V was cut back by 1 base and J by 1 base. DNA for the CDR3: TGTGCCACCAGCAGAGTGGCGGGAGGGTCCTACGAGCAGTACTTC. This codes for CATSRVAGGSYEQYF. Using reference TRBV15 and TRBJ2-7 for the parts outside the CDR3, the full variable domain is DAMVIQNPRYQVTQFGKPVTLSCSQTLNHNVMYWYQQKSSQAPKLLFHYYDKDFNNEADTPDNFQSRRPNTSFCFLDIRSPGLGDTAMYLCATSRVAGGSYEQYFGPGTRLTVT.

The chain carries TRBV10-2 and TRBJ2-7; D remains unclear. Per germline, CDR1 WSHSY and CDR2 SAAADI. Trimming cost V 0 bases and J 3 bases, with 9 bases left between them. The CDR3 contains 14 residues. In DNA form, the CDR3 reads TGCGCCAGCAGTGAGTCCGGTAAGGGCTACGAGCAGTACTTC. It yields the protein CASSESGKGYEQYF.

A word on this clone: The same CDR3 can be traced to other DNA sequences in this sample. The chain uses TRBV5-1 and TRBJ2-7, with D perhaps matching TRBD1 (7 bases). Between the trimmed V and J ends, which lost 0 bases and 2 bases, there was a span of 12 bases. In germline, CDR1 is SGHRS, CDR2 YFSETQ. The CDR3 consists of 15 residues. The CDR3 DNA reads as TGCGCCAGCAGCTTGGCGGCAGGGGGGACCTACGAGCAGTACTTC. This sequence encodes CASSLAAGGTYEQYF. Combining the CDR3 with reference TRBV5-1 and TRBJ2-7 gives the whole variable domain KAGVTQTPRYLIKTRGQQVTLSCSPISGHRSVSWYQQTPGQGLQFLFEYFSETQRNKGNFPGRFSGRQFSNSRSEMNVSTLELGDSALYLCASSLAAGGTYEQYFGPGTRLTVT.

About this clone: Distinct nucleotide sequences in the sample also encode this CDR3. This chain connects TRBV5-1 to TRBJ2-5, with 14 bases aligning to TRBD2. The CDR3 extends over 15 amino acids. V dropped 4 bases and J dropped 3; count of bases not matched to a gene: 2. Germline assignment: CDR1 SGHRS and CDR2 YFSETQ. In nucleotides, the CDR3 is TGCGCCAGCAGCCCGGGACTAGCGGGAGAAGAGACCCAGTACTTC. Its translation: CASSPGLAGEETQYF.

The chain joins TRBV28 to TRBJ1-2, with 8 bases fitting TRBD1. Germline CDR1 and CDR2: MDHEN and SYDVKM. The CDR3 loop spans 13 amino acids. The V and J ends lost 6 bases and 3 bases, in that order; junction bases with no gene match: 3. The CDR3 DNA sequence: TGTGCCAGCAGGGAGACAGGGGACTATGGCTACACCTTC. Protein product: CASRETGDYGYTF.

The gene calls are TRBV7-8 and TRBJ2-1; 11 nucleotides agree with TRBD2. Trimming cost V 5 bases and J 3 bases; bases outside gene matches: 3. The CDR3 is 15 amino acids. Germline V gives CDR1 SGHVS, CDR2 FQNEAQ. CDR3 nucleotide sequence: TGTGCCAGCAGCGTTGGACTAGCGGGCTACAATGAGCAGTTCTTC. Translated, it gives CASSVGLAGYNEQFF.

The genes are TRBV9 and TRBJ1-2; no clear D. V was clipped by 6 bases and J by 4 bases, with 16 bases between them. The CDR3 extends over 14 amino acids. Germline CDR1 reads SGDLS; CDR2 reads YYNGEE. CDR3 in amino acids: CASTRNRGGYGYTF. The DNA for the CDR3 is TGTGCCAGCACCCGCAACCGGGGTGGCTATGGCTACACCTTC.

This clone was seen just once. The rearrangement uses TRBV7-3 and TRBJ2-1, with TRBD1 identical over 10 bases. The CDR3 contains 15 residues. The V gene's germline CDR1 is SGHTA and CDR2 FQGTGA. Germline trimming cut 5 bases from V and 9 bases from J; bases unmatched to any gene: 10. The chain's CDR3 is CASSHSPGTGVEQFF. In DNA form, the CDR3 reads TGTGCCAGCAGCCACTCTCCCGGGACAGGGGTTGAGCAGTTCTTC.

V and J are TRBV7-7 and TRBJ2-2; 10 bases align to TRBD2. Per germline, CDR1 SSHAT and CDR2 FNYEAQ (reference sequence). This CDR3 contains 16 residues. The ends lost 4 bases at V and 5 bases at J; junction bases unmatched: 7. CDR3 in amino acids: CASSSLSGRGTGELFF. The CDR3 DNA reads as TGTGCCAGCAGCTCCCTCAGCGGGAGGGGGACCGGGGAGCTGTTTTTT.

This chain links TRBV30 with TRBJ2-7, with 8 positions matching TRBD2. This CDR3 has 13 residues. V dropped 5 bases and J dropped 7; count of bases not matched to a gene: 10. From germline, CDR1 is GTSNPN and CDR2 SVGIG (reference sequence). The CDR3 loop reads CAWAKRELGEQYF. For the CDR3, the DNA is TGTGCCTGGGCGAAGCGGGAGCTAGGGGAGCAGTACTTC.

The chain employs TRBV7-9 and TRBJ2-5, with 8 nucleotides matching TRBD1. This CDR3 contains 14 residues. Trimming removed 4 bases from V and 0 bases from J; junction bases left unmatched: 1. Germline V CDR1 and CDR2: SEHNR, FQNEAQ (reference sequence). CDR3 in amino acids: CASSWTGYQETQYF. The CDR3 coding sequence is TGTGCCAGCAGCTGGACAGGGTACCAAGAGACCCAGTACTTC.

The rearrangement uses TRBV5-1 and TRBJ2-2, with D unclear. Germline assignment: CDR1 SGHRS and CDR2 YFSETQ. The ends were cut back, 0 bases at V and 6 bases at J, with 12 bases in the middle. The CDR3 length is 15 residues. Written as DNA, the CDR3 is TGCGCCAGCAGCTTGGGTTCTAGTGGTCCCGGGGAGCTGTTTTTT. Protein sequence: CASSLGSSGPGELFF. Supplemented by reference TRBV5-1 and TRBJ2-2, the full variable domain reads KAGVTQTPRYLIKTRGQQVTLSCSPISGHRSVSWYQQTPGQGLQFLFEYFSETQRNKGNFPGRFSGRQFSNSRSEMNVSTLELGDSALYLCASSLGSSGPGELFFGEGSRLTVL.

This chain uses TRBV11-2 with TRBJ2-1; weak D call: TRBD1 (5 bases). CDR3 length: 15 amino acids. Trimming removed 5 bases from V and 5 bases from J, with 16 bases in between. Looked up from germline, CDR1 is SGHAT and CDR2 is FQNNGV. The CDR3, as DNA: TGTGCCAGCAGCACCCCTGGCGAAGGGGACAATGAGCAGTTCTTC. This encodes CASSTPGEGDNEQFF.

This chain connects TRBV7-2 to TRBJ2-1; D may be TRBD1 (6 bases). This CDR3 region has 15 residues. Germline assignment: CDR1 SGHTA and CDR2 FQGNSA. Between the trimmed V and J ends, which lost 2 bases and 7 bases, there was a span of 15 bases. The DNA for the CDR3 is TGTGCCAGCAGCTTAAACAGGGATATGAGGAATGAGCAGTTCTTC. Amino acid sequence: CASSLNRDMRNEQFF.

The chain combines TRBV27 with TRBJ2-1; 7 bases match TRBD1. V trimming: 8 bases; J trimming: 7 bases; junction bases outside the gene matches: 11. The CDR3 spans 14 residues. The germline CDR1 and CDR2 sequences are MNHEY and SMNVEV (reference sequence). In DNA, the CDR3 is TGTGCCAGCTGGGGATCGGGACAGTTTAATGAGCAGTTCTTC. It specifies CASWGSGQFNEQFF.

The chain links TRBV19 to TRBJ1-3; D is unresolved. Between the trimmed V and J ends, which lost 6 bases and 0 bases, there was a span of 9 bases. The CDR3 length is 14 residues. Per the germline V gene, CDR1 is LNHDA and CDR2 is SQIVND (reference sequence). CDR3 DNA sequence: TGTGCCAGTAGACAACTGAGCTCTGGAAACACCATATATTTT. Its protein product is CASRQLSSGNTIYF.

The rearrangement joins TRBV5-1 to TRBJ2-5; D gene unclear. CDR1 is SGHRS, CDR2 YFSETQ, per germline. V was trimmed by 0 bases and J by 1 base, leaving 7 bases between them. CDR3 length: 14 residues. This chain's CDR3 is CASSLVLTQETQYF. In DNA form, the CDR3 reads TGCGCCAGCAGCTTGGTTTTGACCCAAGAGACCCAGTACTTC.

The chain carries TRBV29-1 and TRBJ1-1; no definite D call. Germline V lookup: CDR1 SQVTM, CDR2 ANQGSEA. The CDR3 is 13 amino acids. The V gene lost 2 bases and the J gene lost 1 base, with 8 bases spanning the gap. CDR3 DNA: TGCAGCGTTGAATCGGTCCCGAACACTGAAGCTTTCTTT. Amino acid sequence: CSVESVPNTEAFF.

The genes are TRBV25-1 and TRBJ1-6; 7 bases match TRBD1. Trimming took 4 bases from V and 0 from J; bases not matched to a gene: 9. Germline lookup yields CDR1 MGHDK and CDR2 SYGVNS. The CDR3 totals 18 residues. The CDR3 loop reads CASSGGQLTSSYNSPLHF. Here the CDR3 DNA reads TGTGCCAGCAGTGGGGGACAGCTCACCAGCTCCTATAATTCACCCCTCCACTTT.

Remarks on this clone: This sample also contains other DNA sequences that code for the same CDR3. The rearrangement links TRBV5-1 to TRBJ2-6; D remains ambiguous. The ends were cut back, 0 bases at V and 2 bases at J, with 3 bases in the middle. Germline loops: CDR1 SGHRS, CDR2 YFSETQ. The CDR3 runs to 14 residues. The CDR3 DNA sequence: TGCGCCAGCAGCTTGGACGCTGGGGCCAACGTCCTGACTTTC. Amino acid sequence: CASSLDAGANVLTF.

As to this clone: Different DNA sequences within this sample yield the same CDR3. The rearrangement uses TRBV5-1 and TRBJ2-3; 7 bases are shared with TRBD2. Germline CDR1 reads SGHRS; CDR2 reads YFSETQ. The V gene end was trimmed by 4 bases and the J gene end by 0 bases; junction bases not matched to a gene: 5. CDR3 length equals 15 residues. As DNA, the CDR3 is TGCGCCAGCAGCCGGACTAGTTCCAGCACAGATACGCAGTATTTT. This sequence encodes CASSRTSSSTDTQYF.